The clone carrying this TCR beta chain occurred a few times. Its antigen remains unidentified. This entry is derived from a study of post-analysis software for immune sequencing data. Study findings and constraints: TRBV segments more frequent in patients than in controls numbered a few and included TRBV5-6, TRBV5-1 and TRBV20-1.

Presence of unique molecular identifiers characterized the TCR beta cDNA libraries. From the PCR reads, TCRdb called clonotypes with MiXCR, one entry per CDR3 protein. The sample contains roughly 600,000 distinct CDR3 sequences, about 40% of which appear only once. Trimming removed 4 bases at V and 0 bases at J, with 10 bases between. The CDR3 is 14 amino acids. Germline CDR1 SQVTM, CDR2 ANQGSEA. This receptor was taken from a girl aged 10 to 17 with multiple sclerosis. Sequenced material: blood. The V and J genes are TRBV29-1 and TRBJ1-5, with D unresolved. The CDR3 region is CSVGDGYSNQPQHF. The DNA of the CDR3 is TGCAGCGTTGGAGACGGATATAGCAATCAGCCCCAGCATTTT. Supplemented by reference TRBV29-1 and TRBJ1-5, the full variable domain reads SAVISQKPSRDICQRGTSLTIQCQVDSQVTMMFWYRQQPGQSLTLIATANQGSEATYESGFVIDKFPISRPNLTFSTLTVSNMSPEDSSIYLCSVGDGYSNQPQHFGDGTRLSIL.